This T cell receptor beta chain is from a study of identical twins. Using its own MiXCR run on the 5' RACE reads, TCRdb lists one record per CDR3 protein. The sample consists of around 680,000 distinct CDR3 sequences, less than 10% of them appearing once. Trimming removed 6 bases from V and 0 bases from J, with 18 bases in between. This CDR3 is 15 amino acids long. Germline V CDR1 and CDR2: SQVTM, ANQGSEA. These sequences were also reported in another study, on yellow fever vaccine responses in identical twins.

The chain couples TRBV29-1 to TRBJ2-7, with D possibly being TRBD2 (7 bases). The source is a young woman in good health. Source material: PBMCs. CDR3 loop: CSVQGRGILSYEQYF. The DNA for the CDR3 is TGCAGCGTCCAGGGGCGGGGGATCCTCTCCTACGAGCAGTACTTC.